This TCR beta chain emerged from a study of T cells in Graves' hyperthyroidism and ophthalmopathy. Hyperthyroidism was newly diagnosed in patients aged 18 to 65 (duration under 2 months). Exclusion criteria comprised uncontrolled infection, other autoimmune disease, pregnancy or lactation. From 8.5 to 10 ml of fresh peripheral blood, PBMCs were isolated. This CDR3 has 14 residues. The V end lost 1 base, the J end lost 9 bases, and 14 bases lay between the germline ends. From germline, CDR1 is LGHDT and CDR2 YNNKEL (reference sequence). General study points: Clonotypes that were expanded in thyroid above 0.001 mostly appeared in blood too.

This clonotype came up many times. Antigen unknown. The source material, RNA transcripts, was used to amplify TCR beta CDR3 regions. First-round RT-PCR with HTBI primers amplified the TCR CDR3 region. MiXCR, applied by TCRdb to the multiplex PCR reads, yields one record per CDR3 protein. Of roughly 380,000 distinct CDR3 sequences in the sample, less than 15% were seen once. Sample: blood. The TCR sequence derives from a man younger than 40 with Graves' hyperthyroidism that later progressed to Graves' ophthalmopathy. This chain connects TRBV3-1 to TRBJ2-3; D is unclear. The CDR3 here is CASSQAGSKWTQYF. The CDR3 nucleotides read TGTGCCAGCAGCCAAGCCGGATCCAAATGGACGCAGTATTTT.